This entry lists 15 T cell receptor beta chains sequenced from one sample in a study of blood T cell repertoires in COVID-19. Produced via immunoSEQ multiplex PCR; TCRdb's table is partial and in-frame only. This sample carries roughly 290,000 clones, roughly 86% of them seen once, and the ten largest clones take about 2.2%. Input material: peripheral blood. The receptors shown here come from a young woman who had recovered from COVID-19.

The rearrangement links TRBV10-1 to TRBJ2-7; no reliable D call. The V and J ends lost 5 bases and 2 bases respectively, with 16 bases between them. This CDR3 region has 15 residues. CDR1 is WNHNN, CDR2 SYGVQD, per germline (reference sequence). The CDR3 region is CASSLAVVTAYEQYF. Written as DNA, the CDR3 is TGCGCCAGCAGTCTGGCGGTCGTAACCGCCTACGAGCAGTACTTC.

This rearrangement joins TRBV5-6 to TRBJ2-7; 7 nucleotides align to TRBD2. Germline V gives CDR1 SGHDT, CDR2 YYEEEE. The ends lost 4 bases at V and 4 bases at J; junction bases unmatched: 11. This CDR3 spans 15 amino acids. The CDR3 nucleotides are TGTGCCAGCAGCCCGGCCGGGGTGCGGGGGTACGAGCAGTACTTC. Translation: CASSPAGVRGYEQYF.

The chain joins TRBV30 to TRBJ2-1; no reliable D call. Trimming left V 1 base short and J 9 bases short, with 7 bases between. This CDR3 has 11 amino acids. The germline CDR1 and CDR2 sequences are GTSNPN and SVGIG (reference sequence). CDR3 nucleotide sequence: TGTGCCTGGAGTGAATTGGCTGAGCAGTTCTTC. Translating gives CAWSELAEQFF. Based on the CDR3 plus reference TRBV30 and TRBJ2-1, the full variable domain is SQTIHQWPATLVQPVGSPLSLECTVEGTSNPNLYWYRQAAGRGLQLLFYSVGIGQISSEVPQNLSASRPQDRQFILSSKKLLLSDSGFYLCAWSELAEQFFGPGTRLTVL.

V is TRBV5-8 and J is TRBJ1-5, with D possibly being TRBD1 (6 bases). Germline-derived CDR1 and CDR2 are SGHTS and YDEGEE. Trimming cost V 4 bases and J 0 bases, with 11 bases left between them. The CDR3 extends over 15 amino acids. CDR3 in DNA: TGTGCCAGCAGCCGGACAGCTTATAGCAATCAGCCCCAGCATTTT. Translated, it gives CASSRTAYSNQPQHF.

The chain uses TRBV19 and TRBJ1-5; 9 bases are a match to TRBD1. Trimming took 5 bases from V and 1 from J; bases not matched to a gene: 6. Germline CDR1 LNHDA, CDR2 SQIVND (reference sequence). The length of the CDR3 is 16 residues. CDR3 sequence reads: CASSPLQGASNQPQHF. The CDR3 DNA reads TGTGCCAGTAGTCCACTACAGGGGGCGAGCAATCAGCCCCAGCATTTT.

The chain recombines TRBV5-6 with TRBJ1-1; no clear D gene. The CDR3 has 15 amino acids. Germline CDR1 is SGHDT and CDR2 is YYEEEE. The V end lost 2 bases, the J end lost 0 bases, and 11 bases lay between the germline ends. The CDR3 DNA follows: TGTGCCAGCAGCTTTTTTTCGGGTATGAACACTGAAGCTTTCTTT. It encodes CASSFFSGMNTEAFF.

V gene TRBV6-5 combines with J gene TRBJ1-5, with TRBD1 matching 9 bases. V shed 6 bases and J 7 bases; nucleotides not matched to a gene: 4. CDR1 and CDR2 (germline): MNHEY, SVGAGI. The CDR3 loop spans 13 amino acids. CDR3 sequence: CASRIQGAQPQHF. The CDR3 bases are TGTGCCAGCAGGATACAGGGGGCACAGCCCCAGCATTTT.

This clone was counted once. This rearrangement joins TRBV5-1 to TRBJ1-3; 8 nucleotides match TRBD1. With V trimmed by 5 bases and J by 0 bases, 7 bases remained unmatched. Germline V gives CDR1 SGHRS, CDR2 YFSETQ. The CDR3 spans 16 residues. The CDR3 bases are TGCGCCAGCAGACCAGGGACAGGAAGCTCTGGAAACACCATATATTTT. It codes for CASRPGTGSSGNTIYF.

The rearrangement uses TRBV4-2 and TRBJ2-3, with a tentative D call TRBD2 (6 bases). This CDR3 spans 16 amino acids. Trimming pared 2 bases from V and 0 bases from J, leaving 12 bases between. Germline lookup yields CDR1 LGHNA and CDR2 YNFKEQ. The CDR3 DNA reads TGTGCCAGCAGCCAACAGCGAGCGGGTAGCACAGATACGCAGTATTTT. Its protein product is CASSQQRAGSTDTQYF.

The chain links TRBV10-3 to TRBJ1-1; a weak D match, TRBD1 (6 bases). The CDR3 loop spans 17 amino acids. V was cut by 3 bases and J by 1 base, with 18 bases left in between. Germline assignment: CDR1 ENHRY and CDR2 SYGVKD. DNA for the CDR3: TGTGCCATCAGTGACCTCGGGGGGGCCGGCCCGAACACTGAAGCTTTCTTT. Translating it yields CAISDLGGAGPNTEAFF.

The chain combines TRBV7-3 with TRBJ2-1; 10 bases agree with TRBD2. This CDR3 has 16 residues. The V and J ends lost 5 bases and 4 bases, in that order; junction bases with no gene match: 8. Per the germline V gene, CDR1 is SGHTA and CDR2 is FQGTGA. Here the CDR3 DNA reads TGTGCCAGCAGCCCGAGCGGGACTAGCGAGTACAATGAGCAGTTCTTC. It codes for CASSPSGTSEYNEQFF.

The V gene is TRBV7-9, the J gene TRBJ2-2, with 8 bases aligning to TRBD1. This CDR3 region has 16 residues. Trimming at V came to 3 bases and at J to 1 base, leaving 4 bases not matched to a gene. The germline V gene encodes CDR1 SEHNR and CDR2 FQNEAQ (reference sequence). The CDR3 region is CASSFQGAMNTGELFF. In nucleotides, the CDR3 is TGTGCCAGCAGCTTCCAGGGGGCCATGAACACCGGGGAGCTGTTTTTT. The full variable domain, rest sourced from reference TRBV7-9 and TRBJ2-2, is DTGVSQNPRHKITKRGQNVTFRCDPISEHNRLYWYRQTLGQGPEFLTYFQNEAQLEKSRLLSDRFSAERPKGSFSTLEIQRTEQGDSAMYLCASSFQGAMNTGELFFGEGSRLTVL.

The chain has TRBV5-6 and TRBJ2-3, with D possibly being TRBD2 (7 bases). This CDR3 has 13 amino acids. Germline lookup yields CDR1 SGHDT and CDR2 YYEEEE. Trimming shortened V by 1 base and J by 7 bases, and 10 bases separated the two germline ends. The CDR3 region has the DNA TGTGCCAGCAGCTTGTCGGGGGGCAATACGCAGTATTTT. This encodes CASSLSGGNTQYF.

The V gene is TRBV5-6, the J gene TRBJ2-2, with D tentatively TRBD1 (5 bases). Looked up from germline, CDR1 is SGHDT and CDR2 is YYEEEE. Trimming cost V 5 bases and J 7 bases, with 15 bases left between them. This CDR3 spans 14 amino acids. CDR3 region: CASRENQGVGELFF. The DNA for the CDR3 is TGTGCCAGCAGGGAAAATCAGGGTGTCGGGGAGCTGTTTTTT.

The genes are TRBV7-2 and TRBJ2-3, with TRBD2 identical over 8 bases. The CDR3 runs 14 residues. Losses at the gene ends were 5 bases for V and 3 bases for J; bases not matched to a gene: 4. Germline CDR1 and CDR2: SGHTA and FQGNSA. The CDR3, as DNA: TGTGCCAGCAGCGCAGCGGGAGCGACAGATACGCAGTATTTT. Encoded protein: CASSAAGATDTQYF.